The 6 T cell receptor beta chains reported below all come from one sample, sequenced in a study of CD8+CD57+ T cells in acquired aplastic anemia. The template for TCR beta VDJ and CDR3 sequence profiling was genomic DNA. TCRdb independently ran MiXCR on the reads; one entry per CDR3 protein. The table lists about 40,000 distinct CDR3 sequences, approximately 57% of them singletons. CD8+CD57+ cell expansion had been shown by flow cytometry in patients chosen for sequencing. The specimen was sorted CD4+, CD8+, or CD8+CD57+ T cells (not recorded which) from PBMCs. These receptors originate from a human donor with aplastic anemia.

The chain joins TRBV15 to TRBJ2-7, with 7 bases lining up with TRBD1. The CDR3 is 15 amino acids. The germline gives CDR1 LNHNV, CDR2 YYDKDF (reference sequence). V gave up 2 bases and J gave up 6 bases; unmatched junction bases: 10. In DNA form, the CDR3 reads TGTGCCACCAGCAGAAAGCGACAGGGCGAGAGCGAGCAGTACTTC. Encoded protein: CATSRKRQGESEQYF.

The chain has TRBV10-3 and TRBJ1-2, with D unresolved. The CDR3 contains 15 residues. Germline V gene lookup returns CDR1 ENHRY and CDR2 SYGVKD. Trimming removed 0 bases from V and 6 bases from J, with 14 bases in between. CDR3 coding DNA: TGTGCCATCAGTGAGTCGGCAGTATTGCGGGATGGCTACACCTTC. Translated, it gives CAISESAVLRDGYTF.

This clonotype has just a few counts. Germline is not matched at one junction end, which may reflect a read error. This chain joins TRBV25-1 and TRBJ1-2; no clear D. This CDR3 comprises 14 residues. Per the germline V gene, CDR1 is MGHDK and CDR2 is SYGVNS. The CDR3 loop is CASSERTASYGHTF. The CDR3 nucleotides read TGTGCCAGCAGTGAGCGGACGGCTTCCTATGGCCACACCTTC.

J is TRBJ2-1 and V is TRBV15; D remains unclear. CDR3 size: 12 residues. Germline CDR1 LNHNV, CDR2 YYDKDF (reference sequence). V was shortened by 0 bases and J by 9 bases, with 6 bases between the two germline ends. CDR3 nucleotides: TGTGCCACCAGCAGAGATGGCGGTGAGCAGTTCTTC. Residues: CATSRDGGEQFF.

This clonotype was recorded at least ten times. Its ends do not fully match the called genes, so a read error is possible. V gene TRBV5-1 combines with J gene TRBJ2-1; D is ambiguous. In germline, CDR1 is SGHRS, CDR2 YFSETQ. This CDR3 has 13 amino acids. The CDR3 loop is CASRSGLLNQQFF. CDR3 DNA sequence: TGCGCCAGCAGATCGGGCCTCCTCAATCAGCAGTTCTTC.

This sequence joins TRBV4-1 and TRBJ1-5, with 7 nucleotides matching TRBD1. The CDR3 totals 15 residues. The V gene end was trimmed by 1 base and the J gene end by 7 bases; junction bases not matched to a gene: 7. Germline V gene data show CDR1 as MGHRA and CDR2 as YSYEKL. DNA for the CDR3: TGCGCCAGCAGCCAAGCGTATACGGGACAGCAGCCCCAGCATTTT. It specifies CASSQAYTGQQPQHF.